The following is a T cell receptor (beta chain) sequence with its context. This specimen comes from a study of cytomegalovirus exposure and HLA in healthy donors. The germline CDR1 and CDR2 sequences are SGDLS and YYNGEE. V was clipped by 3 bases and J by 6 bases; unmatched bases: 9. CDR3 length: 17 residues. The primer mix had 60 Vbeta and 13 Jbeta primers. Produced via immunoSEQ multiplex PCR; TCRdb's table is partial and in-frame only. The sample has approximately 51,000 clones, and its top ten clones hold about 24%. The sample consisted of PBMCs. The clonotype comes from a middle-aged man in good health and CMV-seropositive. V and J are TRBV9 and TRBJ2-3, with 14 bases that match TRBD2. CDR3 loop: CASSGGLAGGRLDTQYF. The DNA of the CDR3 is TGTGCCAGCAGCGGAGGACTAGCGGGGGGCCGTTTGGATACGCAGTATTTT.